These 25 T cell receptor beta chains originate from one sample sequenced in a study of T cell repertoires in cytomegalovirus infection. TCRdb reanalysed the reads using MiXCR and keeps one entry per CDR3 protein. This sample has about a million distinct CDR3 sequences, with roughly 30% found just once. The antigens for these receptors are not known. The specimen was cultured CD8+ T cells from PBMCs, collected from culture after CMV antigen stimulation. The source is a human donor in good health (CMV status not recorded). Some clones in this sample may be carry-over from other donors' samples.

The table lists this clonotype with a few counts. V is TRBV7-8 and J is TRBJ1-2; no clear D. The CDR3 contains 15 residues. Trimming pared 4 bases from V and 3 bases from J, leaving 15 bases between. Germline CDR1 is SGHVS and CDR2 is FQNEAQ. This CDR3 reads CASSSIPRTDYGYTF. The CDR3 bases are TGTGCCAGCAGCTCCATACCCAGGACGGACTATGGCTACACCTTC.

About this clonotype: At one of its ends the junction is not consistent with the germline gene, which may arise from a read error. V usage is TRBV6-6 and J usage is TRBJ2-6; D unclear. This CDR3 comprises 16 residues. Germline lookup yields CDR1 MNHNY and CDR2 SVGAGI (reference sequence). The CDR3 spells CANSYQSGSGANVLTF. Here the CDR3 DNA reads TGTGCCAACAGTTACCAGTCAGGTTCTGGGGCCAACGTCCTGACTTTC.

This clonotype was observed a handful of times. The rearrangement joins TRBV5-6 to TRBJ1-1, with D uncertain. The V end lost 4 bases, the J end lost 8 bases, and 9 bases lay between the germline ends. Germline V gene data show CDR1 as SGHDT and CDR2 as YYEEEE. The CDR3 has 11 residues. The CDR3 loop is CASSASREAFF. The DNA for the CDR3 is TGTGCCAGCAGCGCAAGTCGCGAAGCTTTCTTT.

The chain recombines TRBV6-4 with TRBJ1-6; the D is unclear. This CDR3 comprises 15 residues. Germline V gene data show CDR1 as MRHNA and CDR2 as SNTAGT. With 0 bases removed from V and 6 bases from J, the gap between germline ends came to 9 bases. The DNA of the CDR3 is TGTGCCAGCAGTGACTCGAACAGCCGTAATTCACCCCTCCACTTT. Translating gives CASSDSNSRNSPLHF.

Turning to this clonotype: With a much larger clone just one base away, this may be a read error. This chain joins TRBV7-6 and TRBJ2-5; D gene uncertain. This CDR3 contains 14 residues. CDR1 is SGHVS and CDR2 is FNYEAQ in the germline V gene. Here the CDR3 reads CVSSLEVFRETQYF. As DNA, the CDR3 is TGTGTCAGCAGCTTAGAGGTCTTCAGAGAGACCCAGTACTTC.

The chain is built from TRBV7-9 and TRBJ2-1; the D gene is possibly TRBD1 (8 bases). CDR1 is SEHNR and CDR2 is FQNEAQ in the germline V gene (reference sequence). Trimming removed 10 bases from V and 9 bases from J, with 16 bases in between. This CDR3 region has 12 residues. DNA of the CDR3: TGTGCCACGTTGGACAGGGAGGGTGAGCAGTTCTTC. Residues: CATLDREGEQFF.

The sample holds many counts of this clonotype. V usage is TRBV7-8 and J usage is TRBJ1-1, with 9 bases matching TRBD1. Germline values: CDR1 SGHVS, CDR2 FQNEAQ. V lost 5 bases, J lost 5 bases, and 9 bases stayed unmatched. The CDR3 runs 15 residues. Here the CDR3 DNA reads TGTGCCAGCAGCATACAAACAGGGGGCCGTACTGAAGCTTTCTTT. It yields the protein CASSIQTGGRTEAFF.

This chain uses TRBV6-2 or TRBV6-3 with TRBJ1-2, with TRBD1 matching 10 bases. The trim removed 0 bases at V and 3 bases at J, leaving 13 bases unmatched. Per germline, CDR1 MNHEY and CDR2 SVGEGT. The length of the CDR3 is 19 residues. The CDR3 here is CASSYSPDPGTGDDYGYTF. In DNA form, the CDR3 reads TGTGCCAGCAGTTACTCTCCGGATCCCGGGACAGGGGATGACTATGGCTACACCTTC.

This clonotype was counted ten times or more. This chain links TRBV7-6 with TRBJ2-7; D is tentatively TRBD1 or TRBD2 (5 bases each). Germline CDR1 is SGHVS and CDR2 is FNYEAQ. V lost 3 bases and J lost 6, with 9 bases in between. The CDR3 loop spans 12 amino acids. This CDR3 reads CASSLGTSEQYF. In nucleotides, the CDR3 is TGTGCCAGCAGCTTGGGGACCAGCGAGCAGTACTTC.

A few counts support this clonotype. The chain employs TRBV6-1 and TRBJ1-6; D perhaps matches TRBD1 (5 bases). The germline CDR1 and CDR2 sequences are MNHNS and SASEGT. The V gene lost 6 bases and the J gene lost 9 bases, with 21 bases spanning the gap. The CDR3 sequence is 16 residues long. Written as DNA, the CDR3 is TGTGCCAGCAGGGACCGGGACTCCGCCCGGGGTTCACCCCTCCACTTT. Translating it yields CASRDRDSARGSPLHF.

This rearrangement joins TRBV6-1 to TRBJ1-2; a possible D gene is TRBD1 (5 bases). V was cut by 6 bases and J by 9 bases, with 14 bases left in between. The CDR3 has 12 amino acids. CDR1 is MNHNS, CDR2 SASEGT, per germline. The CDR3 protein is CASSGRGFRYTF. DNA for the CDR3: TGTGCCAGCAGCGGGCGGGGGTTTCGCTACACCTTC.

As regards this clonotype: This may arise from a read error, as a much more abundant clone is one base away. The CDR3, as DNA: TGTGCCAGCAACGAAGGGACTAGGGGGGAGGAGACCCAGTACTTC. Residues: CASNEGTRGEETQYF. This chain links TRBV7-2 with TRBJ2-5; 8 nucleotides align to TRBD2. CDR1 is SGHTA and CDR2 is FQGNSA in the germline V gene. The CDR3 spans 15 residues. V was pared by 7 bases and J by 5 bases, with 12 bases of the junction left unmatched.

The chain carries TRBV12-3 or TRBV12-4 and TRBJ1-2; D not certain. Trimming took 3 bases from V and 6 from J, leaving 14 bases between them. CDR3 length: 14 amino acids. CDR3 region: CASSFGRRPHGYTF. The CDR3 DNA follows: TGTGCCAGCAGTTTTGGCAGGCGACCTCATGGCTACACCTTC.

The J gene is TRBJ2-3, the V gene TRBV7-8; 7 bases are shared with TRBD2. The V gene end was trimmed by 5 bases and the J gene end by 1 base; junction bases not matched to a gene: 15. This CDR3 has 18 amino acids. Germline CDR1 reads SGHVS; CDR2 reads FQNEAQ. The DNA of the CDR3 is TGTGCCAGCAGCCTAGGTAAACTAGCGCTTAGGGGCACAGATACGCAGTATTTT. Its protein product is CASSLGKLALRGTDTQYF.

The CDR3 region is CATSGDRGTKNIQYF. The CDR3 nucleotides are TGTGCCACCAGCGGGGACAGGGGGACCAAAAACATTCAGTACTTC. The chain employs TRBV15 and TRBJ2-4; 11 bases align to TRBD1. Looked up from germline, CDR1 is LNHNV and CDR2 is YYDKDF (reference sequence). CDR3 length equals 15 residues. Trimming at V came to 5 bases and at J to 2 bases, leaving 2 bases not matched to a gene.

CDR3 sequence reads: CASSLVAGGDYEQYV. The CDR3, as DNA: TGTGCCAGCAGCCTCGTAGCCGGGGGCGACTACGAGCAGTACGTC. V and J are TRBV11-1 and TRBJ2-7; D tentatively reads TRBD1 or TRBD2 (6 bases each). Trimming took 5 bases from V and 3 from J, leaving 17 bases between them. This CDR3 is 15 amino acids long. Per germline, CDR1 SGHAT and CDR2 FQDESV (reference sequence).

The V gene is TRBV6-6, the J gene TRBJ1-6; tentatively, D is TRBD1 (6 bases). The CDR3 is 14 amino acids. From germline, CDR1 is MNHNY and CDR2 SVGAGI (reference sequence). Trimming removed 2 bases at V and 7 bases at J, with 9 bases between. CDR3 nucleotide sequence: TGTGCCAGCAGTTACCAACAGGGAAATTCACCCCTCCACTTT. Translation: CASSYQQGNSPLHF.

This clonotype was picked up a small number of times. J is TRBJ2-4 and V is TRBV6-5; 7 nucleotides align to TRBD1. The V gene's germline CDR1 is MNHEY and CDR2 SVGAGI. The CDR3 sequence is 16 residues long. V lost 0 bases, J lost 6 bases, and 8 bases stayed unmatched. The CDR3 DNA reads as TGTGCCAGCAGTTACTCGAGGGCAGGGGGTATAAACATTCAGTACTTC. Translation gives CASSYSRAGGINIQYF.

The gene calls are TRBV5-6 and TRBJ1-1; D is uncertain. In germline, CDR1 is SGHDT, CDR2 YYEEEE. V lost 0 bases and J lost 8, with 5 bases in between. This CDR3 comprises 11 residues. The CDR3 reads CASSLDWEAFF. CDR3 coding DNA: TGTGCCAGCAGCTTGGATTGGGAAGCTTTCTTT.

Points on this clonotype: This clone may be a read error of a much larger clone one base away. The CDR3 protein is CASSSPPWLAGGLELFF. The CDR3, as DNA: TGTGCCAGCAGCTCCCCACCGTGGCTAGCGGGGGGGCTGGAGCTGTTTTTT. This chain joins TRBV7-8 and TRBJ2-2, with 12 bases lining up with TRBD2. CDR3 length: 17 amino acids. Germline lookup yields CDR1 SGHVS and CDR2 FQNEAQ. The J segment lost 10 bases and the V segment lost 4 bases, leaving 13 bases of the junction unmatched.

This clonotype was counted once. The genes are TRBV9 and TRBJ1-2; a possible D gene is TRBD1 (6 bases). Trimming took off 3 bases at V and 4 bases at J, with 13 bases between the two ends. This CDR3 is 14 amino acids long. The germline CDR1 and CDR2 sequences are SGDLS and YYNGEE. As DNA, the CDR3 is TGTGCCAGCAGCGACAAACAGGGAGTCTATGGCTACACCTTC. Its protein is CASSDKQGVYGYTF.

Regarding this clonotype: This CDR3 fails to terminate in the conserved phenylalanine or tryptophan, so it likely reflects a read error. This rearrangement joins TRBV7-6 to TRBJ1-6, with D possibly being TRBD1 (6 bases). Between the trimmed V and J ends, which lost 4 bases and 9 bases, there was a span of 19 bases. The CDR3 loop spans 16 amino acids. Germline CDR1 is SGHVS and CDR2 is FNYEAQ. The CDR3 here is CASSSPGAPGGSPLHY. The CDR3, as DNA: TGTGCCAGCAGCTCCCCGGGGGCCCCGGGGGGTTCACCCCTCCACTAT.

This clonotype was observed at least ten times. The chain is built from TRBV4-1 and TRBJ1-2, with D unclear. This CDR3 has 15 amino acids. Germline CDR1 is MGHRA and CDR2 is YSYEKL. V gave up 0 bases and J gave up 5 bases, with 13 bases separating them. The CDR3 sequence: CASSQERSPAYGYTF. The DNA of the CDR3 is TGCGCCAGCAGCCAAGAGAGGAGCCCTGCATATGGCTACACCTTC.

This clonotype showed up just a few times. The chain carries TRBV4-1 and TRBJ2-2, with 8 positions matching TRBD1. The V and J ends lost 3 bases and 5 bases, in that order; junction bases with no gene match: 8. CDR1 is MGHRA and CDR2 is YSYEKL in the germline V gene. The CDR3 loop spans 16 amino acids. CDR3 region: CASSQDRTGKTGELFF. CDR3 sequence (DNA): TGCGCCAGCAGCCAGGACCGGACAGGGAAGACCGGGGAGCTGTTTTTT.

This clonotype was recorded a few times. This chain's CDR3 is CASSSGQGADEQFF. CDR3 DNA sequence: TGTGCCAGCAGCTCGGGACAGGGGGCGGATGAGCAGTTCTTC. The chain joins TRBV5-6 to TRBJ2-1; 12 bases align to TRBD1. Germline V CDR1 and CDR2: SGHDT, YYEEEE. Trimming took 3 bases from V and 8 from J; bases not matched to a gene: 3. The CDR3 runs 14 residues.